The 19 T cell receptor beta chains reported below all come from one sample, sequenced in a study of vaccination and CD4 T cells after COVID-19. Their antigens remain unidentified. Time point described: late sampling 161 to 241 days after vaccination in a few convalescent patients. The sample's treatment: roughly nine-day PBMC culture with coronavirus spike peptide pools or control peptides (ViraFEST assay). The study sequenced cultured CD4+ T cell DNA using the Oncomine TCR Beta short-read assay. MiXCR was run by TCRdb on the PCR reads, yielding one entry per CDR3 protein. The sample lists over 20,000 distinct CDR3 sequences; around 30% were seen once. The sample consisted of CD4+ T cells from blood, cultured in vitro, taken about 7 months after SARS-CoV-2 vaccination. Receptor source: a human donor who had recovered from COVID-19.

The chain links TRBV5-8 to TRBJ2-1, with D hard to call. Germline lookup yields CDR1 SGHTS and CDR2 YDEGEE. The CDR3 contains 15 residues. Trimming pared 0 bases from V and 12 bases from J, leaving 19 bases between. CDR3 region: CASSLENGTPSLQFF. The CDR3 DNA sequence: TGTGCCAGCAGCTTGGAAAACGGTACCCCAAGCTTGCAGTTCTTC.

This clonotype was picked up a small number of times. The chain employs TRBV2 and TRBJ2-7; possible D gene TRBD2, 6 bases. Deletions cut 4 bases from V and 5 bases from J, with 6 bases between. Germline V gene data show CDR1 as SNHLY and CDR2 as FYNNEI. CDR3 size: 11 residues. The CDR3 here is CASSGGNEQYF. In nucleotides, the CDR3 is TGTGCCAGCAGTGGCGGGAACGAGCAGTACTTC.

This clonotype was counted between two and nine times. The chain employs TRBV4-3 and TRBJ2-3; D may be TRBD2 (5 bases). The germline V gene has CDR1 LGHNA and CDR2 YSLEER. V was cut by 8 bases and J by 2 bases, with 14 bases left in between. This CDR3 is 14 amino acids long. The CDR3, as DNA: TGCGCCAGCGCACTACTAGGGAACACAGATACGCAGTATTTT. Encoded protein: CASALLGNTDTQYF.

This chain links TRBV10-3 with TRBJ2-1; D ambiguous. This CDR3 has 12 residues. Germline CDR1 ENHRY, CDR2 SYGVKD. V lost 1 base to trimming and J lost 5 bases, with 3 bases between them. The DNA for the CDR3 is TGTGCCATCAGTGAGTTGGACAATGAGCAGTTCTTC. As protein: CAISELDNEQFF.

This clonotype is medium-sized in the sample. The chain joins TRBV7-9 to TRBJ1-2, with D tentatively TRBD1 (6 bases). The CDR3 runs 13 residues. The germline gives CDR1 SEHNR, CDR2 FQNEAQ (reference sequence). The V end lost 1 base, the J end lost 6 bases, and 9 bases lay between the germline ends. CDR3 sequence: CASSLGGGNGYTF. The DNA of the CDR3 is TGTGCCAGCAGCTTAGGAGGGGGTAATGGCTACACCTTC.

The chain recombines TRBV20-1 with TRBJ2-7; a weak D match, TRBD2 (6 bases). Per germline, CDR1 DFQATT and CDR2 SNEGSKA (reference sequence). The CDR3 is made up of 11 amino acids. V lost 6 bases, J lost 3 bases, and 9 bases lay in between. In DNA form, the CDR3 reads TGCAGTGCCAAGGGACTCTACGAGCAGTACTTC. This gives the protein CSAKGLYEQYF.

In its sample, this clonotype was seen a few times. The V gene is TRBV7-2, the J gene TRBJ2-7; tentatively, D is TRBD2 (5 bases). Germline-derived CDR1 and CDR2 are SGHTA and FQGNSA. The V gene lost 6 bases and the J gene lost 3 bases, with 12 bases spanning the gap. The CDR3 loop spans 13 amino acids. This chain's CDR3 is CASSPIDYYEQYF. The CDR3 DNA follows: TGTGCCAGCAGTCCGATTGACTACTACGAGCAGTACTTC.

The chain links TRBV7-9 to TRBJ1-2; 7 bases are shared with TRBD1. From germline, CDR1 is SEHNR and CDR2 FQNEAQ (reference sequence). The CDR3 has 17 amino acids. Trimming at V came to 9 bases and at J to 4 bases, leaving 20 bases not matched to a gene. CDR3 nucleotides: TGTGCCAGTTCCAGATTAAGACAGGGCGGATGGGGCTATGGCTACACCTTC. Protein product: CASSRLRQGGWGYGYTF. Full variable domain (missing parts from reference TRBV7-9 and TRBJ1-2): DTGVSQNPRHKITKRGQNVTFRCDPISEHNRLYWYRQTLGQGPEFLTYFQNEAQLEKSRLLSDRFSAERPKGSFSTLEIQRTEQGDSAMYLCASSRLRQGGWGYGYTFGSGTRLTVV.

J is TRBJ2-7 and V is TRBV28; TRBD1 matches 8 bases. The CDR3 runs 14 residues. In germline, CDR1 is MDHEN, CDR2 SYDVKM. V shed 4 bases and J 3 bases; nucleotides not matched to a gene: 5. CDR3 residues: CASSSSRGLYEQYF. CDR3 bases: TGTGCCAGCAGTTCCTCCAGGGGGCTCTACGAGCAGTACTTC.

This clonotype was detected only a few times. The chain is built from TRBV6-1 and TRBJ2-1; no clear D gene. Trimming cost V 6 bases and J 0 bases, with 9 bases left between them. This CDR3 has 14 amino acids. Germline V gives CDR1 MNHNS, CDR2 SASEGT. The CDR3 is CASSKASSYNEQFF. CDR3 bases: TGTGCCAGCAGCAAAGCGAGCTCCTACAATGAGCAGTTCTTC.

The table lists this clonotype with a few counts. In DNA form, the CDR3 reads TGTGCCAGCAGCATGGGACTAGCGGGAGTGGGCGAGCAGTACTTC. Translating gives CASSMGLAGVGEQYF. This chain joins TRBV7-3 and TRBJ2-7; 14 nucleotides agree with TRBD2. Germline trimming cut 5 bases from V and 6 bases from J; bases unmatched to any gene: 6. Per germline, CDR1 SGHTA and CDR2 FQGTGA. CDR3 length: 15 amino acids.

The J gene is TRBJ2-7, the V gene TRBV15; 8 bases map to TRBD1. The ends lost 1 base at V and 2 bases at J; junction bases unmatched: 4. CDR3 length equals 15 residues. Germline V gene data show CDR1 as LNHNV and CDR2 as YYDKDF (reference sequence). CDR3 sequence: CATSRGGTGPYEQYF. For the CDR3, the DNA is TGTGCCACCAGCAGAGGAGGGACAGGCCCCTACGAGCAGTACTTC.

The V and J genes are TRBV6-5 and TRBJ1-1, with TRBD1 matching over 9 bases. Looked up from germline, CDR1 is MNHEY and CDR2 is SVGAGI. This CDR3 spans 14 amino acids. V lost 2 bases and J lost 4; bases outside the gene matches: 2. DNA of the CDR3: TGTGCCAGCAGTTACCAGACAGGGGGCACTGAAGCTTTCTTT. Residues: CASSYQTGGTEAFF.

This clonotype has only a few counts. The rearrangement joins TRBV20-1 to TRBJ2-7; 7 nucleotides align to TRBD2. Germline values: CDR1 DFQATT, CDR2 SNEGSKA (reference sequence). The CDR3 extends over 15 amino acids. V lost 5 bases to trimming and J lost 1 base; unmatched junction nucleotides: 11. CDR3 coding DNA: TGCAGTGCTCGGGTTTGGCGGGAGAGGTCCTACGAGCAGTACTTC. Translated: CSARVWRERSYEQYF.

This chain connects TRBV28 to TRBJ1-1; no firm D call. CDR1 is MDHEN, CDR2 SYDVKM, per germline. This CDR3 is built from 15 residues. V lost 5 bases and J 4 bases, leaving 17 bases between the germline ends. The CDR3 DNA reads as TGTGCCAGCAGTAACCTGGGTCGTGGGAGCACTGAAGCTTTCTTT. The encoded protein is CASSNLGRGSTEAFF.

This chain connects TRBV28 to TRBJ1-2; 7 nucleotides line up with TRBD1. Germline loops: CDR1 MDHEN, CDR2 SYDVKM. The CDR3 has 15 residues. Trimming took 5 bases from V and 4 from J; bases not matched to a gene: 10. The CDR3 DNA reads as TGTGCCAGCAGTCCCCGCCGGACAGGCCGCTATGGCTACACCTTC. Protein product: CASSPRRTGRYGYTF.

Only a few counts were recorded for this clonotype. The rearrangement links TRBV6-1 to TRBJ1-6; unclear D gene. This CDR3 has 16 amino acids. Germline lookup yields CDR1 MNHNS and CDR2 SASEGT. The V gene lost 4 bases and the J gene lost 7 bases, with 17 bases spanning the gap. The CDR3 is CASSGHWVTGNSPLHF. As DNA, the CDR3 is TGTGCCAGCAGTGGCCACTGGGTAACGGGGAATTCACCCCTCCACTTT.

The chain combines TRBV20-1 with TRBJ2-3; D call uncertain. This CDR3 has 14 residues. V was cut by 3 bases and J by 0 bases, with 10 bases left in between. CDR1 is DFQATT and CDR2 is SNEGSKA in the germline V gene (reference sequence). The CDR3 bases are TGCAGTGCTAGTCTGGCGGTGAGCACAGATACGCAGTATTTT. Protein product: CSASLAVSTDTQYF.

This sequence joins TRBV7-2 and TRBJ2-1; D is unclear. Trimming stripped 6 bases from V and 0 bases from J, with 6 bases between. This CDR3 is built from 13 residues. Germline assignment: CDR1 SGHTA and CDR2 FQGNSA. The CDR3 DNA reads TGTGCCAGCAGGACGGTCTCCTACAATGAGCAGTTCTTC. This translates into CASRTVSYNEQFF.